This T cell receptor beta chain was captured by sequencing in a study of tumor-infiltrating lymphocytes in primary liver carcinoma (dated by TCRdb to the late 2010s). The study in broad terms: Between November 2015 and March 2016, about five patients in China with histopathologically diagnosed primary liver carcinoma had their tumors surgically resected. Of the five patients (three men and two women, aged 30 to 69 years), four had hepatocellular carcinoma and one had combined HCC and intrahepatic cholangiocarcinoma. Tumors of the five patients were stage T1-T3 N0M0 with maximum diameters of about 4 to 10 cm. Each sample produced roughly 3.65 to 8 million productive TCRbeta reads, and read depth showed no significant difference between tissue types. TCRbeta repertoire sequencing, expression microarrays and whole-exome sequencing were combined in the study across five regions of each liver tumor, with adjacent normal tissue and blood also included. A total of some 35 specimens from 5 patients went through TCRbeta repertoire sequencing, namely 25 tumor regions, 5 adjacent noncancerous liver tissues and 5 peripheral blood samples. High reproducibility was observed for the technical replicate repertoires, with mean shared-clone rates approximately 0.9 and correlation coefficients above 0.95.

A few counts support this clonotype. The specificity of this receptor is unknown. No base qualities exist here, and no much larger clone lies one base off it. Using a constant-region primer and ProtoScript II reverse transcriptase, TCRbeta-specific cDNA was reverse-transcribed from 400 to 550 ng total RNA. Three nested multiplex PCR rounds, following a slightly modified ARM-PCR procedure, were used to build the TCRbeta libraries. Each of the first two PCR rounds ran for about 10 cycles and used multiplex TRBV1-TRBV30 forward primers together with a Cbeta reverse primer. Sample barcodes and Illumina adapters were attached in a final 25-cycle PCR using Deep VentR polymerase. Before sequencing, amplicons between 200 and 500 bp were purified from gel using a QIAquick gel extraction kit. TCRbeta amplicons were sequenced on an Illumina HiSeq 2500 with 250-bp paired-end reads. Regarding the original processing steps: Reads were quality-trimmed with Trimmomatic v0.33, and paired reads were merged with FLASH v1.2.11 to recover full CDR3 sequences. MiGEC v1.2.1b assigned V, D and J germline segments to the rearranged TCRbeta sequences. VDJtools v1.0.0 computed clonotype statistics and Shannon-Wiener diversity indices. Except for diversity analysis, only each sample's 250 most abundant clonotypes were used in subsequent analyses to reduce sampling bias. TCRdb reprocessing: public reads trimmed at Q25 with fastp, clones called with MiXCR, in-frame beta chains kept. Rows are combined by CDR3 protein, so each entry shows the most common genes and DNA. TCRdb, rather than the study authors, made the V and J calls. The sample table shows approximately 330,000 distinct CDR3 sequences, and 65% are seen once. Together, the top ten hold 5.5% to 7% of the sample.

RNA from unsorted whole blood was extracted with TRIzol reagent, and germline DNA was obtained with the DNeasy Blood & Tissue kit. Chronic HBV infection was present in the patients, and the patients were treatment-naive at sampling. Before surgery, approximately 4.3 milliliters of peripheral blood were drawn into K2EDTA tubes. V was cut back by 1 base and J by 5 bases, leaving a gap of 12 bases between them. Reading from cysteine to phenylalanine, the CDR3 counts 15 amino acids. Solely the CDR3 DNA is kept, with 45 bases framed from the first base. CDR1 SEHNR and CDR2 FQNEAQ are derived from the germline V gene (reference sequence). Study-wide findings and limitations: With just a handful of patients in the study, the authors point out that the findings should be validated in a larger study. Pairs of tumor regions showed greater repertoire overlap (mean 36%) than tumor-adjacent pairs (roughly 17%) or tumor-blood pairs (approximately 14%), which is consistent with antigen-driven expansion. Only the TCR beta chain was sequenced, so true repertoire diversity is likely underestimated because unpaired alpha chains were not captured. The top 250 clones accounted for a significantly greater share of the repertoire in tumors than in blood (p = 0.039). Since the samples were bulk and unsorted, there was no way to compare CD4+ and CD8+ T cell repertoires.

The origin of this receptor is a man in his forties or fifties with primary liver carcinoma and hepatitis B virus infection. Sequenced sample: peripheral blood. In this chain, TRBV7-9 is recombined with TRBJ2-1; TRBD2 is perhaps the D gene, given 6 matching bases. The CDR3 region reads CASSLGGSGHNEQFF. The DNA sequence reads TGTGCCAGCAGCTTAGGGGGTAGCGGTCACAATGAGCAGTTCTTC.